The entry below describes one T cell receptor beta chain. Treatment: over 15 received Ad26.COV2.S at low or high dose, single or two shots; about 5 received placebo; per-sample allocation not given. Day 63 after the first vaccine or placebo injection was the time point for sampling. The CDR3 is 11 amino acids. V was pared by 4 bases and J by 6 bases, with 6 bases between. The assay was immunoSEQ multiplex PCR, and TCRdb's table has in-frame clones only and misses some. The sample consists of 300,000 to 400,000 clones, 85% of them appearing once. The sample belongs to a study of Ad26.COV2.S vaccination and SARS-CoV-2 variants. Study-wide context: Among those in the COV1001 Ad26.COV2.S trial arm was the donor. Into the muscle, Ad26.COV2.S was dosed once or twice, 56 days apart.

The sample consisted of peripheral blood, taken in a trial of Ad26.COV2.S vaccine versus placebo. The sequence came from a person aged 18-60 years who received the Ad26.COV2.S COVID-19 vaccine or a placebo. The genes are TRBV12-3 or TRBV12-4 and TRBJ1-1; possible D gene TRBD1, 6 bases. CDR3 region: CASSYRAEAFF. The CDR3 DNA sequence: TGTGCCAGCAGTTACAGGGCTGAAGCTTTCTTT.